A single sample gave rise to the 5 T cell receptor beta chains below, sequenced in a study of technical replicates of blood from several donors. The method was immunoSEQ multiplex PCR; TCRdb's version includes in-frame clones alone and lacks a portion of them. The top ten clones hold around 0.27% of a sample with tens of thousands of clones, about 92% of them seen once. The sequenced sample was T cells isolated from PBMCs. The receptors were sampled from a human donor in good health.

This clone was seen a single time. This chain connects TRBV19 to TRBJ1-2; D remains ambiguous. This CDR3 is built from 12 residues. Germline values: CDR1 LNHDA, CDR2 SQIVND (reference sequence). V lost 3 bases, J lost 8 bases, and 10 bases lay in between. This CDR3 is CASSMPALGYTF. As DNA, the CDR3 is TGTGCCAGTAGTATGCCAGCGTTGGGCTACACCTTC.

V gene TRBV13 combines with J gene TRBJ2-7; TRBD2 matches at 7 bases. The CDR3 runs 14 residues. In germline, CDR1 is PRHDT, CDR2 FYEKMQ (reference sequence). The junction had 2 bases not matched to a gene; V was cut back by 0 bases and J by 3 bases. The CDR3 loop reads CASSLGGEGYEQYF. The DNA for the CDR3 is TGTGCCAGCAGCTTAGGGGGGGAGGGCTACGAGCAGTACTTC.

The chain joins TRBV27 to TRBJ2-1, with D hard to call. V lost 4 bases, J lost 0 bases, and 13 bases lay in between. Looked up from germline, CDR1 is MNHEY and CDR2 is SMNVEV (reference sequence). The CDR3 spans 16 residues. Here the CDR3 DNA reads TGTGCCAGCAGTTCGCTAAACAGTGCCTCCTACAATGAGCAGTTCTTC. Translation gives CASSSLNSASYNEQFF.

V is TRBV7-9 and J is TRBJ2-3, with 8 bases identical to TRBD1. The ends lost 3 bases at V and 3 bases at J; junction bases unmatched: 8. The germline gives CDR1 SEHNR, CDR2 FQNEAQ (reference sequence). The CDR3 loop spans 16 amino acids. The CDR3 nucleotides read TGTGCCAGCAGCTTCTTTCTGACAGGGGCAACAGATACGCAGTATTTT. Translating it yields CASSFFLTGATDTQYF.

The chain uses TRBV19 and TRBJ2-1; D may be TRBD1 (6 bases). Germline CDR1 reads LNHDA; CDR2 reads SQIVND (reference sequence). This CDR3 is 15 amino acids long. With 2 bases removed from V and 2 bases from J, the gap between germline ends came to 10 bases. The DNA of the CDR3 is TGTGCCAGTAGTATATTGAAGGGGGCCTACAATGAGCAGTTCTTC. This encodes CASSILKGAYNEQFF.